One and the same sample provided the 2 T cell receptor beta chains below, sequenced in a study of spatial heterogeneity in lung cancer. Time point indicated: blood at routine non-recurrence follow-up after resection. TCRdb re-derived calls from the 5' RACE reads in MiXCR, one entry per CDR3 protein. The sample shows roughly 18,000 distinct CDR3 sequences, over 8.5% of them seen only once. The specimen comprised PBMCs, sampled at follow-up. These receptors came from a male donor with early-stage non-small cell lung cancer.

This rearrangement joins TRBV4-3 to TRBJ2-7; 8 nucleotides align to TRBD2. Losses at the gene ends were 4 bases for V and 2 bases for J; bases not matched to a gene: 7. Per the germline V gene, CDR1 is LGHNA and CDR2 is YSLEER. The CDR3 length is 15 residues. The CDR3, as DNA: TGCGCCAGCAGCCGTAGTAGCGGGGAGCCCTACGAGCAGTACTTC. Protein: CASSRSSGEPYEQYF.

This clonotype was seen more than once but under ten times. The chain uses TRBV11-2 and TRBJ2-7; D ambiguous. Germline V gives CDR1 SGHAT, CDR2 FQNNGV. This CDR3 has 13 residues. Trimming pared 0 bases from V and 4 bases from J, leaving 7 bases between. The CDR3 sequence: CASSLDRLYEQYF. CDR3 DNA sequence: TGTGCCAGCAGCTTAGACCGCCTTTACGAGCAGTACTTC. Based on the CDR3 plus reference TRBV11-2 and TRBJ2-7, the full variable domain is EAGVAQSPRYKIIEKRQSVAFWCNPISGHATLYWYQQILGQGPKLLIQFQNNGVVDDSQLPKDRFSAERLKGVDSTLKIQPAKLEDSAVYLCASSLDRLYEQYFGPGTRLTVT.